This T cell receptor beta chain was obtained from a study of blood T cell repertoires in COVID-19. Per the original data handling: Estimation of nucleated cell counts was performed using reference gene primer amplification. Sequenced by immunoSEQ multiplex PCR; TCRdb stores in-frame clones only, minus some. Clone size and V and J calls were adopted from that table, with D and trimming inferred from the DNA. The top ten clones hold around 0.91% of a sample with roughly 420,000 clones, 70% to 90% of them seen once. Adults between roughly 18 and 95 years of age took part from about two dozen US areas. Trimming removed 0 bases from V and 2 bases from J, with 8 bases in between. Germline CDR1 and CDR2: LGHNA and YSLEER. CDR3 length: 15 residues.

Material: PBMCs or T cells enriched from blood (not recorded which). This sequence originates from a woman in her 30s with acute COVID-19. The V gene is TRBV4-3, the J gene TRBJ1-3; D not certain. The CDR3 DNA follows: TGCGCCAGCAGCCAAGAGCTAGGAACTGGAAACACCATATATTTT. Residues: CASSQELGTGNTIYF.